The sequence of this T cell receptor beta chain was determined in a study of human T cells and chemical hapten exposure. Overall study context: Patch tests containing 0.01% DPC, applied to the upper back, were read at 6 days. Chiefly female patients presented with alopecia areata, totalis or universalis. Study-level findings and limits: With regard to DPC sensitization, TCRs above 1 in 1000 frequency did not change.

In its sample, this clonotype was seen a few times. What it binds is unknown. Using its own MiXCR run on the RACE reads, TCRdb lists one record per CDR3 protein. The data contain over 300,000 distinct CDR3 sequences, approximately 5.1% of them singletons. The time point denotes: pre-sensitization, week 0. Stated treatment: therapeutic diphenylcyclopropenone sensitization with weekly scalp DPC. The sequence was obtained from a woman aged 50 to 60 with alopecia areata. Some clones in this sample may be carry-over from other donors' samples. The input for sequencing was whole blood, taken in connection with sensitization to the hapten diphenylcyclopropenone (DPC).

CDR3 amino acids: CSATVYEQFF. The CDR3 DNA sequence: TGCAGTGCTACAGTCTATGAGCAGTTCTTC. The J gene is TRBJ2-1, the V gene TRBV20-1; D gene uncertain. The CDR3 runs 10 residues. CDR1 and CDR2 from the germline V gene are DFQATT and SNEGSKA (reference sequence). V was shortened by 4 bases and J by 8 bases, with 6 bases between the two germline ends.